This T cell receptor beta chain came from a study of OX40 agonist ivuxolimab in advanced cancers. Across the whole study: Ivuxolimab is a fully human IgG2 antibody that activates OX40 (CD134).

Patients with a history of autoimmune disease or on systemic immunosuppression were excluded. The assay was immunoSEQ multiplex PCR, and TCRdb's table has in-frame clones only and misses some. This table holds approximately 88,000 clones, around nine tenths found once. V was trimmed by 1 base and J by 7 bases, leaving 25 bases between them. The length of the CDR3 is 18 residues. Germline CDR1 is SGHTA and CDR2 is FQGNSA. The input for sequencing was CD4+ or CD8+ T cells sorted from blood, taken in a trial of the OX40 agonist ivuxolimab. This sequence was found in an adult with an advanced solid tumor such as melanoma, head and neck, liver or kidney cancer. The chain is built from TRBV7-2 and TRBJ1-2; D not certain. The CDR3 protein is CASSLVLMLGVGVGGYTF. The CDR3, as DNA: TGTGCCAGCAGCTTAGTTCTGATGTTGGGCGTTGGGGTGGGTGGCTACACCTTC. The full variable domain, in which reference TRBV7-2 and TRBJ1-2 provide the parts outside the CDR3, is GAGVSQSPSNKVTEKGKDVELRCDPISGHTALYWYRQSLGQGLEFLIYFQGNSAPDKSGLPSDRFSAERTGGSVSTLTIQRTQQEDSAVYLCASSLVLMLGVGVGGYTFGSGTRLTVV.